The rows below give T cell receptor beta chains drawn from one sample of a study of metastatic and nonmetastatic thyroid tumors. TCRdb re-called the PCR reads with MiXCR. The sample includes around 34,000 clones, roughly 15% seen only once; the top ten take under 3.5%. Sequencing was performed on blood. The receptor source for this set is a female donor with papillary thyroid cancer or a benign thyroid nodule (not recorded which). Some clones in this sample may be carry-over from other donors' samples. Each CDR3 is given with its conserved first and last residue. Each record gives: clone size, J gene, D gene, V gene, CDR3 DNA, CDR3 protein. A D gene is named only where the DNA matches it firmly. Size values are once, few and many counts, or a class for expanded clones, and some rows have none.

clone size: many
J gene: TRBJ2-5
D gene: .
V gene: TRBV6-1
CDR3 DNA: TGTGCCAGCAACCTACAGGGTCAAGAGACCCAGTACTTC
CDR3 protein: CASNLQGQETQYF

clone size: many
J gene: TRBJ1-2
D gene: .
V gene: TRBV29-1
CDR3 DNA: TGCAGCGTGGAACAGGGCTTCAACTATGGCTACACCTTC
CDR3 protein: CSVEQGFNYGYTF

clone size: many
J gene: TRBJ2-7
D gene: .
V gene: TRBV6-1
CDR3 DNA: TGTGCCAGCAGGGACTTTTCCTACGAGCAGTACTTC
CDR3 protein: CASRDFSYEQYF

clone size: many
J gene: TRBJ2-7
D gene: .
V gene: TRBV18
CDR3 DNA: TGTGCCAGCTCACCGAGGGACACAGCCTACCCCAACGAGCAGTACTTC
CDR3 protein: CASSPRDTAYPNEQYF

clone size: many
J gene: TRBJ2-5
D gene: .
V gene: TRBV28
CDR3 DNA: TGTGCCAGCAGTCCGAACCCTGGACAGCTCCAAGAGACCCAGTACTTC
CDR3 protein: CASSPNPGQLQETQYF

clone size: many
J gene: TRBJ2-7
D gene: TRBD2
V gene: TRBV2
CDR3 DNA: TGTGCCAATCGACTAGCGGGGGACCCCTCCTACGAGCAGTACTTC
CDR3 protein: CANRLAGDPSYEQYF

clone size: many
J gene: TRBJ2-1
D gene: TRBD2
V gene: TRBV7-2
CDR3 DNA: TGTGCCAGCAGCTTCGGCGGGGGATACAATGAGCAGTTCTTC
CDR3 protein: CASSFGGGYNEQFF

clone size: many
J gene: TRBJ2-2
D gene: .
V gene: TRBV30
CDR3 DNA: TGTTCGGCGGGATCGGATATCGGGGAGCTGTTTTTT
CDR3 protein: CSAGSDIGELFF

clone size: many
J gene: TRBJ2-7
D gene: .
V gene: TRBV7-9
CDR3 DNA: TGTGCCAGCAGCTCTATACCATGGGCCAGCTCCTACGAGCAGTACTTC
CDR3 protein: CASSSIPWASSYEQYF

clone size: medium-sized
J gene: TRBJ2-3
D gene: TRBD2
V gene: TRBV6-2/TRBV6-3
CDR3 DNA: TGTGCCAGCGCACTCGTTAGCGGGAGGGGGACAGATACGCAGTATTTT
CDR3 protein: CASALVSGRGTDTQYF

clone size: .
J gene: TRBJ2-7
D gene: TRBD2
V gene: TRBV20-1
CDR3 DNA: TGCAGTGCTAGAGGACTAGCGGGCTACGAGCAGTACTTT
CDR3 protein: CSARGLAGYEQYF

clone size: many
J gene: TRBJ2-2
D gene: TRBD2
V gene: TRBV4-1
CDR3 DNA: TGCGCCAGCAGCCAAAGCGGGAGGGGAAACACCGGGGAGCTGTTTTTT
CDR3 protein: CASSQSGRGNTGELFF

clone size: many
J gene: TRBJ2-7
D gene: .
V gene: TRBV2
CDR3 DNA: TGTGCCAGCAGTGAGTACGAGCAGTACTTC
CDR3 protein: CASSEYEQYF

clone size: .
J gene: TRBJ2-1
D gene: .
V gene: TRBV7-2
CDR3 DNA: TGTGCCAGCAGCTTTGAGGTCTCCTACAATGAGCAGTTCTTC
CDR3 protein: CASSFEVSYNEQFF

clone size: many
J gene: TRBJ2-7
D gene: .
V gene: TRBV6-1
CDR3 DNA: TGTGCCAGCAGCGAAGATGGCGGAAGCTCCTACGAGCAGTACTTC
CDR3 protein: CASSEDGGSSYEQYF

clone size: .
J gene: TRBJ2-7
D gene: TRBD1
V gene: TRBV27
CDR3 DNA: TGTGCCAGCCGCCGGGACAGGAGCTCCTACGAGCAGTACTTC
CDR3 protein: CASRRDRSSYEQYF

clone size: many
J gene: TRBJ1-1
D gene: TRBD1
V gene: TRBV11-2
CDR3 DNA: TGTGCCAGCAGCTTGGGACAGGGAGGCACTGAAGCTTTCTTT
CDR3 protein: CASSLGQGGTEAFF

clone size: once
J gene: TRBJ2-1
D gene: TRBD2
V gene: TRBV27
CDR3 DNA: TGTGCCAGCAGTTCCCCTGGACAGAGCTGTCTAGCGGGACCGTCTGAGCAGTTCTTC
CDR3 protein: CASSSPGQSCLAGPSEQFF

clone size: .
J gene: TRBJ2-5
D gene: TRBD1
V gene: TRBV6-1
CDR3 DNA: TGTGCCACCACCCAGGACAGGCCCCAAGAGACCCAGTACTTC
CDR3 protein: CATTQDRPQETQYF

clone size: many
J gene: TRBJ2-7
D gene: .
V gene: TRBV20-1
CDR3 DNA: TGCAGTGCTCTAGAAACCTACGAGCAGTACTTC
CDR3 protein: CSALETYEQYF

clone size: many
J gene: TRBJ2-1
D gene: TRBD2
V gene: TRBV5-1
CDR3 DNA: TGCGCCAGCAGCCCTCGGGAGGCGGGGCACTACAATGAGCAGTTCTTC
CDR3 protein: CASSPREAGHYNEQFF

clone size: many
J gene: TRBJ2-4
D gene: .
V gene: TRBV3-1
CDR3 DNA: TGTGCCAGCAGCCAAGTCTCAAACATTCAGTACTTC
CDR3 protein: CASSQVSNIQYF

clone size: many
J gene: TRBJ2-7
D gene: TRBD1
V gene: TRBV28
CDR3 DNA: TGTGCCAGCACTCCGCCGACAGGGGCCTACGAGCAGTACTTC
CDR3 protein: CASTPPTGAYEQYF

clone size: many
J gene: TRBJ2-1
D gene: TRBD2
V gene: TRBV27
CDR3 DNA: TGTGCCACCCAGGGACTAGCGGGAGGGCAAAGCTCCTACAATGAGCAGTTCTTC
CDR3 protein: CATQGLAGGQSSYNEQFF

clone size: many
J gene: TRBJ2-4
D gene: .
V gene: TRBV9
CDR3 DNA: TGTGCCAGCAGCCGTGTTGGGCACATTCAGTACTTC
CDR3 protein: CASSRVGHIQYF

clone size: many
J gene: TRBJ2-7
D gene: TRBD1
V gene: TRBV30
CDR3 DNA: TGTGCCTGGAACAGGGGGTTAACCTACGAGCAGTACTTC
CDR3 protein: CAWNRGLTYEQYF

clone size: many
J gene: TRBJ2-7
D gene: .
V gene: TRBV5-1
CDR3 DNA: TGCGCCAGCAGCTTGGTCGCGGGTACCGAGCAGTACTTC
CDR3 protein: CASSLVAGTEQYF

clone size: many
J gene: TRBJ2-2
D gene: TRBD1
V gene: TRBV4-1
CDR3 DNA: TGCGCCAGCAGCCACCCCGACAGGGAAACCGGGGAGCTGTTTTTT
CDR3 protein: CASSHPDRETGELFF

clone size: many
J gene: TRBJ2-7
D gene: .
V gene: TRBV2
CDR3 DNA: TGTGCCAGCAGTGAGGGGACGAATGCCTACGAGCAGTACTTC
CDR3 protein: CASSEGTNAYEQYF

clone size: many
J gene: TRBJ1-2
D gene: .
V gene: TRBV2
CDR3 DNA: TGTGCCAGCAGAGGGCAGGGCCTTAACTTCACCTTC
CDR3 protein: CASRGQGLNFTF